Shown below are 16 T cell receptor beta chains from a single sample sequenced in a study of T cell responses to AZD1222 COVID-19 vaccine. Profiled with immunoSEQ multiplex PCR; TCRdb holds only in-frame clones, not every one. Among some 150,000 clones listed, 86% were seen once. The input for sequencing was peripheral blood, taken 28 days after the second AZD1222 dose. Receptor source: an adult who received the AZD1222 COVID-19 vaccine.

This chain connects TRBV6-4 to TRBJ2-1, with D tentatively TRBD2 (7 bases). This CDR3 region has 15 residues. V gave up 7 bases and J gave up 8 bases, with 21 bases separating them. CDR1 is MRHNA and CDR2 is SNTAGT in the germline V gene. The CDR3 sequence: CASMGEGGGMDEQFF. CDR3 in DNA: TGTGCCAGCATGGGGGAGGGCGGGGGCATGGATGAGCAGTTCTTC.

This clone was observed a few times. The identical CDR3 is also encoded by other nucleotide sequences in the sample. This chain connects TRBV6-5 to TRBJ2-2; TRBD1 might be the D (6 bases). CDR3 length: 13 residues. Trimming pared 8 bases from V and 1 base from J, leaving 8 bases between. Per the germline V gene, CDR1 is MNHEY and CDR2 is SVGAGI. The CDR3 nucleotides are TGTGCCAGCCCGGACAGGAACACCGGGGAGCTGTTTTTT. Translation gives CASPDRNTGELFF.

This chain uses TRBV6-5 with TRBJ1-2; D gene unclear. This CDR3 has 13 residues. V dropped 6 bases and J dropped 7 bases, with 15 bases sitting between them. The germline V gene has CDR1 MNHEY and CDR2 SVGAGI. The CDR3 DNA reads TGTGCCAGCAGATTGGGGTTTGGGGTTGGCTACACCTTC. This translates into CASRLGFGVGYTF.

The gene calls are TRBV6-5 and TRBJ2-7; D gene uncertain. The germline CDR1 and CDR2 sequences are MNHEY and SVGAGI. The germline V and J ends were trimmed by 5 bases and 4 bases, with 9 bases remaining between them. The CDR3 sequence is 12 residues long. DNA of the CDR3: TGTGCCAGCAGTCAACGGCGTTACGAGCAGTACTTC. Its protein product is CASSQRRYEQYF.

This chain uses TRBV29-1 with TRBJ2-5; D may correspond to TRBD1 or TRBD2 (5 bases each). Per germline, CDR1 SQVTM and CDR2 ANQGSEA. The CDR3 covers 14 residues. V gave up 2 bases and J gave up 4 bases, with 14 bases separating them. The CDR3 nucleotides are TGCAGCGTTGAAAAAACCCGGGACCCAGAGACCCAGTACTTC. As protein: CSVEKTRDPETQYF.

The chain combines TRBV28 with TRBJ1-1; no clear D gene. Trimming shortened V by 11 bases and J by 0 bases, and 13 bases separated the two germline ends. Germline CDR1 MDHEN, CDR2 SYDVKM. The CDR3 has 13 residues. CDR3 in DNA: TGTGCCGGCACTGGAGGAATGAACACTGAAGCTTTCTTT. This gives the protein CAGTGGMNTEAFF.

The chain employs TRBV9 and TRBJ2-1, with TRBD2 matching over 7 bases. This CDR3 is 13 amino acids long. Trimming cost V 0 bases and J 9 bases; bases outside gene matches: 3. Looked up from germline, CDR1 is SGDLS and CDR2 is YYNGEE. This CDR3 is CASSVEGEGEQFF. The CDR3 DNA sequence: TGTGCCAGCAGCGTAGAAGGGGAGGGTGAGCAGTTCTTC.

The CDR3 DNA is TGCGCCAGCAGCTCTGCGGGACAGGGTTTTTACGGCCTGACTTTC. Amino acid sequence: CASSSAGQGFYGLTF. V gene TRBV4-1 combines with J gene TRBJ2-6; TRBD1 agrees at 9 bases. V lost 5 bases to trimming and J lost 15 bases; unmatched junction nucleotides: 14. This CDR3 is 15 amino acids long. Looked up from germline, CDR1 is MGHRA and CDR2 is YSYEKL.

This clone was seen only once. This sequence joins TRBV18 and TRBJ1-1; D might be TRBD1 (6 bases). From germline, CDR1 is KGHSH and CDR2 LQKENI. CDR3 length equals 14 residues. Trimming cost V 5 bases and J 0 bases, with 10 bases left between them. The CDR3 here is CASSYGGLNTEAFF. The CDR3 DNA reads as TGTGCCAGCTCATATGGGGGCTTGAACACTGAAGCTTTCTTT.

A few counts support this clone. The DNA of the CDR3 is TGCGCCAGCAGCCAAGTTTATGGGGACCTCCAAGAGACCCAGTACTTC. Encoded protein: CASSQVYGDLQETQYF. The chain combines TRBV4-1 with TRBJ2-5, with D tentatively TRBD1 or TRBD2 (5 bases each). From germline, CDR1 is MGHRA and CDR2 YSYEKL. V was trimmed by 1 base and J by 1 base, leaving 13 bases between them. The CDR3 runs 16 residues.

The chain combines TRBV4-1 with TRBJ1-5; D ambiguous. The germline V gene encodes CDR1 MGHRA and CDR2 YSYEKL. The CDR3 loop spans 15 amino acids. The ends were cut back, 4 bases at V and 0 bases at J, with 10 bases in the middle. The CDR3 is CASSLTESSNQPQHF. The CDR3 nucleotides read TGCGCCAGCAGCCTAACAGAGAGTAGCAATCAGCCCCAGCATTTT.

In DNA, the CDR3 is TGTGCCAGCAGCTCCCACTTGAACACTGAAGCTTTCTTT. This gives the protein CASSSHLNTEAFF. V is TRBV11-2 and J is TRBJ1-1; D is ambiguous. This CDR3 region has 13 residues. V was clipped by 4 bases and J by 0 bases, with 6 bases between them. Germline V CDR1 and CDR2: SGHAT, FQNNGV.

V and J are TRBV12-5 and TRBJ1-4; TRBD1 might be the D (5 bases). Trimming took off 9 bases at V and 0 bases at J, with 11 bases between the two ends. The CDR3 is 14 amino acids. Germline assignment: CDR1 LGHNT and CDR2 FRNRAP. In DNA form, the CDR3 reads TGTGCTAGCGGGGGAAGCTCAACTAATGAAAAACTGTTTTTT. The encoded protein is CASGGSSTNEKLFF.

This chain joins TRBV13 and TRBJ1-1; no definite D call. Germline V gene data show CDR1 as PRHDT and CDR2 as FYEKMQ (reference sequence). The CDR3 is made up of 15 amino acids. V was shortened by 3 bases and J by 0 bases, with 11 bases between the two germline ends. CDR3 sequence reads: CASSFRVHMNTEAFF. CDR3 bases: TGTGCCAGCAGCTTTAGGGTCCACATGAACACTGAAGCTTTCTTT.

This clone has only a few counts. The chain uses TRBV12-3 or TRBV12-4 and TRBJ1-6, with unresolved D. This CDR3 has 12 residues. V shed 6 bases and J shed 8 bases, with 8 bases lying between them. The CDR3, as DNA: TGTGCCAGCAGCTTACACGATTCACCCCTCCACTTT. It specifies CASSLHDSPLHF.

The chain employs TRBV11-2 and TRBJ2-2; the D is unclear. V shed 6 bases and J shed 6 bases, with 11 bases lying between them. Germline values: CDR1 SGHAT, CDR2 FQNNGV. This CDR3 has 13 residues. CDR3 sequence: CASSPPPAGELFF. DNA for the CDR3: TGTGCCAGCAGTCCCCCCCCGGCCGGGGAGCTGTTTTTT.